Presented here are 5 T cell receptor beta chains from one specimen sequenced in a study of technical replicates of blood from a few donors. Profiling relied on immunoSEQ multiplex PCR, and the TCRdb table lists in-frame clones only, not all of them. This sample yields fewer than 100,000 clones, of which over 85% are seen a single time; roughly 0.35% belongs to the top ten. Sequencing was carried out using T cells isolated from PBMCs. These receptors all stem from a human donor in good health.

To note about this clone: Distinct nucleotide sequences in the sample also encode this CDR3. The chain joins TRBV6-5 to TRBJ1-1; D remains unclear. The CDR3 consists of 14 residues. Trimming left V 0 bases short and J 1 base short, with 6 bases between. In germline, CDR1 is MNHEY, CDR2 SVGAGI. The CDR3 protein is CASSYSEGNTEAFF. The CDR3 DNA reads TGTGCCAGCAGTTACTCCGAGGGGAACACTGAAGCTTTCTTT.

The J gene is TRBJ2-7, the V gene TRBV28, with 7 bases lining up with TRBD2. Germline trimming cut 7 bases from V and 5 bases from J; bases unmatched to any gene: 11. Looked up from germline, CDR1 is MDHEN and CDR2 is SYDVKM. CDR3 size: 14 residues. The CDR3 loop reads CASTMAGDFDEQYF. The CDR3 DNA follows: TGTGCCAGCACCATGGCGGGAGACTTCGACGAGCAGTACTTC.

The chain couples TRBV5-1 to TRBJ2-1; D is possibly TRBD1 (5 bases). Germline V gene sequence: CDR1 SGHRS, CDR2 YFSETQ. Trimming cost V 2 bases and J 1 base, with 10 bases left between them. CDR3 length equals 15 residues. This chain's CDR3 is CASSFRADSYNEQFF. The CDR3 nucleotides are TGCGCCAGCAGCTTCAGGGCAGATTCCTACAATGAGCAGTTCTTC.

CDR3 bases: TGTGCCAGCTCACCAAGTCAGACTAGCGGGAGTCCTGAGCAGTTCTTC. It is translated as CASSPSQTSGSPEQFF. V usage is TRBV18 and J usage is TRBJ2-1; 12 bases map to TRBD2. Germline trimming cut 2 bases from V and 9 bases from J; bases unmatched to any gene: 8. This CDR3 spans 16 amino acids. The germline V gene has CDR1 KGHSH and CDR2 LQKENI.

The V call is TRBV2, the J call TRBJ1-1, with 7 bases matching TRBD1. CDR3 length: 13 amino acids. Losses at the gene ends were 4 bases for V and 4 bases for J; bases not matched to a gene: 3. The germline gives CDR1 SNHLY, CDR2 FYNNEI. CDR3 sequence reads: CASSGQGGTEAFF. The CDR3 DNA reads TGTGCCAGCAGTGGACAGGGCGGCACTGAAGCTTTCTTT.